These 7 T cell receptor beta chains originate from one sample sequenced in a study of cytomegalovirus exposure and HLA in healthy donors. The study ran its PCR with 60 Vbeta and 13 Jbeta primers. Method: immunoSEQ multiplex PCR; TCRdb's copy keeps in-frame clones and lacks some. This repertoire shows 160,000 or so clones, approximately 80% found once; its top ten account for 6% to 9%. The sequenced sample was PBMCs. These receptor sequences come from a woman under 40 in good health and CMV-seropositive.

This chain links TRBV5-5 with TRBJ1-1; maybe TRBD1 (5 bases). Trimming cost V 5 bases and J 6 bases, with 17 bases left between them. CDR1 SGHKS and CDR2 YYEKEE come from the germline V gene (reference sequence). There are 14 residues in the CDR3. The CDR3 DNA reads as TGTGCCAGCAGGGGGGGTAGGGAGCGATCTGAAGCTTTCTTT. Translating it yields CASRGGRERSEAFF.

This chain joins TRBV18 and TRBJ1-2; D is possibly TRBD1 (5 bases). Germline V CDR1 and CDR2: KGHSH, LQKENI. CDR3 length: 14 amino acids. V lost 6 bases, J lost 8 bases, and 19 bases lay in between. CDR3 DNA sequence: TGTGCCAGCTCCCCCGGCAGGGAAGTCGGCGGCTACACCTTC. Translated, it gives CASSPGREVGGYTF.

The J gene is TRBJ1-5, the V gene TRBV27, with D unclear. CDR1 is MNHEY and CDR2 is SMNVEV in the germline V gene (reference sequence). V was cut by 0 bases and J by 6 bases, with 6 bases left in between. The CDR3 has 13 residues. Written as DNA, the CDR3 is TGTGCCAGCAGTTTATCGGCCACTCAGCCCCAGCATTTT. It is translated as CASSLSATQPQHF.

The chain is built from TRBV5-1 and TRBJ2-5; 8 bases map to TRBD1. The CDR3 runs 15 residues. CDR1 and CDR2 from the germline V gene are SGHRS and YFSETQ. Trimming removed 4 bases from V and 1 base from J; junction bases left unmatched: 6. The DNA of the CDR3 is TGCGCCAGCAGCGATGGACAGGGCGGCCAAGAGACCCAGTACTTC. Encoded protein: CASSDGQGGQETQYF.

V gene TRBV27 combines with J gene TRBJ1-5; D may be TRBD1 (6 bases). From germline, CDR1 is MNHEY and CDR2 SMNVEV (reference sequence). V dropped 0 bases and J dropped 6 bases, with 21 bases sitting between them. The CDR3 runs to 18 residues. The CDR3 loop is CASSLSSVRGGERQPQHF. In DNA form, the CDR3 reads TGTGCCAGCAGTTTATCATCCGTAAGGGGGGGAGAACGTCAGCCCCAGCATTTT.

The J gene is TRBJ2-1, the V gene TRBV27, with TRBD1 matching 10 bases. Germline V CDR1 and CDR2: MNHEY, SMNVEV (reference sequence). J lost 6 bases, V lost 5 bases, and 7 bases had no gene match. The CDR3 has 15 residues. This chain's CDR3 is CASSPGQGVVNEQFF. CDR3 bases: TGTGCCAGCAGTCCCGGACAGGGGGTGGTCAATGAGCAGTTCTTC.

This sequence joins TRBV9 and TRBJ1-4; the D is unclear. Germline V gene lookup returns CDR1 SGDLS and CDR2 YYNGEE. V lost 0 bases and J 6 bases, leaving 9 bases between the germline ends. CDR3 length: 14 amino acids. In DNA, the CDR3 is TGTGCCAGCAGCGTAGGTGGCGGAGATGAAAAACTGTTTTTT. It encodes CASSVGGGDEKLFF.